This T cell receptor (beta chain) was captured by sequencing in a study of blood T cell repertoires in COVID-19. Study-level information: Acute and convalescent COVID-19 specimens originated in the United States, Italy and Spain.

This clone has only one observation. Per the original data handling: Amplifying reference gene primers gave estimates of nucleated cell counts. Libraries were prepared by immunoSEQ multiplex PCR; TCRdb keeps only in-frame clonotypes and omits some of them. The V and J calls and clone size are taken from that table; D and trimming were inferred from the DNA. The repertoire holds a few hundred thousand clones, with 84% as singletons. Germline V gives CDR1 LGHNA, CDR2 YNFKEQ. The CDR3 has 19 amino acids. Between the trimmed V and J ends, which lost 4 bases and 0 bases, there was a span of 24 bases. Input material: peripheral blood. The genes are TRBV4-2 and TRBJ1-1; tentatively, D is TRBD1 (5 bases). This TCR was recovered from a woman aged 55-69 years with acute or convalescent COVID-19. CDR3 in amino acids: CASSPITGRSTVLNTEAFF. The CDR3 nucleotides read TGTGCCAGCAGCCCTATAACCGGCAGGTCGACAGTTCTGAACACTGAAGCTTTCTTT.